What follows are 6 T cell receptor beta chains derived from one specimen sequenced in a study of graft-versus-host responses after intestinal transplantation. From the graft tissue, intraepithelial and lamina propria lymphocytes were released through processing. Libraries were prepared by immunoSEQ multiplex PCR; TCRdb keeps only in-frame clonotypes and omits some of them. The sample consists of about 15,000 clones, 75% to 85% of them appearing once. The source was ileum tissue, collected 95 to 110 days after intestinal transplant. Receptors originate from a human patient who received an intestinal transplant, so some T cells may come from the graft donor.

This clone was counted between two and nine times. V is TRBV6-6 and J is TRBJ2-7, with D hard to call. The CDR3 contains 13 residues. The V end lost 6 bases, the J end lost 2 bases, and 11 bases lay between the germline ends. From germline, CDR1 is MNHNY and CDR2 SVGAGI (reference sequence). The CDR3, as DNA: TGTGCCAGCAGCCTAACAGACACCTACGAGCAGTACTTC. Protein: CASSLTDTYEQYF.

This clone was seen only a few times. V and J are TRBV6-6 and TRBJ1-4; D not certain. Germline lookup yields CDR1 MNHNY and CDR2 SVGAGI (reference sequence). This CDR3 is built from 11 residues. Trimming pared 6 bases from V and 4 bases from J, leaving 3 bases between. The CDR3 sequence is CASSNNEKLFF. The CDR3 nucleotides read TGTGCCAGCAGCAATAATGAAAAACTGTTTTTT.

The gene calls are TRBV5-6 and TRBJ2-5; a possible D gene is TRBD1 (5 bases). Trimming took off 0 bases at V and 2 bases at J, with 5 bases between the two ends. Per the germline V gene, CDR1 is SGHDT and CDR2 is YYEEEE. The CDR3 runs 13 residues. CDR3 amino acids: CASSLGQQETQYF. The CDR3 DNA reads TGTGCCAGCAGCTTGGGACAGCAAGAGACCCAGTACTTC. Full variable domain (rest looked up from reference TRBV5-6 and TRBJ2-5): DAGVTQSPTHLIKTRGQQVTLRCSPKSGHDTVSWYQQALGQGPQFIFQYYEEEERQRGNFPDRFSGHQFPNYSSELNVNALLLGDSALYLCASSLGQQETQYFGPGTRLLVL.

The chain employs TRBV29-1 and TRBJ2-1; 8 bases are a match to TRBD1. The trim removed 7 bases at V and 3 bases at J, leaving 5 bases unmatched. The germline V gene has CDR1 SQVTM and CDR2 ANQGSEA. The CDR3 consists of 13 residues. DNA of the CDR3: TGCAGCGGAAGGACAGGGAACTACAATGAGCAGTTCTTC. Protein product: CSGRTGNYNEQFF.

V is TRBV7-2 and J is TRBJ2-7; D is unclear. The V gene lost 0 bases and the J gene lost 7 bases, with 22 bases spanning the gap. Germline values: CDR1 SGHTA, CDR2 FQGNSA. The CDR3 extends over 17 amino acids. The CDR3 DNA follows: TGTGCCAGCAGCTTAGCCCCCCTTTTCGCCCTTGGTGGGGAGCAGTACTTC. Amino acid sequence: CASSLAPLFALGGEQYF.

This chain connects TRBV10-1 to TRBJ2-1; 7 bases line up with TRBD2. The CDR3 is 19 residues long. CDR1 and CDR2 from the germline V gene are WNHNN and SYGVQD (reference sequence). Losses at the gene ends were 0 bases for V and 2 bases for J; bases not matched to a gene: 13. Written as DNA, the CDR3 is TGCGCCAGCAGTGAGTCTAGTAGCGGGCGGAACCCCGCCTACAATGAGCAGTTCTTC. Its translation is CASSESSSGRNPAYNEQFF.